The 27 T cell receptor beta chains below come from one sample, sequenced in a study of T-cell memory formation after mild COVID-19. TCRdb fed the 5' RACE reads into MiXCR, producing one record per CDR3 protein. The sample has a few hundred thousand distinct CDR3 sequences; 8% to 10% are singletons. Sequencing input: PBMCs or a T cell subset sorted from them (not recorded which). The source is a man aged 18 to 30 who had mild COVID-19 (a few samples of this study predate the infection). Cell type and time point are not known.

The rearrangement joins TRBV5-1 to TRBJ2-1; D is possibly TRBD1 (6 bases). V lost 4 bases to trimming and J lost 3 bases, with 26 bases between them. Germline-derived CDR1 and CDR2 are SGHRS and YFSETQ. The CDR3 is 19 amino acids. The CDR3 DNA reads TGCGCCAGCAGCCAACCTGCAGTGAAAACAGGGCAGTTCTACAATGAGCAGTTCTTC. Its protein is CASSQPAVKTGQFYNEQFF.

This clonotype was counted a few times. This sequence joins TRBV4-1 and TRBJ1-1; D perhaps matches TRBD1 (6 bases). Germline V lookup: CDR1 MGHRA, CDR2 YSYEKL. V gave up 0 bases and J gave up 3 bases, with 23 bases separating them. The CDR3 covers 19 residues. The CDR3 DNA sequence: TGCGCCAGCAGCCAAGATCCGGTGAGGGGGGCCCTGGGAGACACTGAAGCTTTCTTT. Encoded protein: CASSQDPVRGALGDTEAFF.

The rearrangement uses TRBV5-1 and TRBJ1-2; possible D gene TRBD1, 5 bases. Deletions cut 9 bases from V and 6 bases from J, with 18 bases between. Germline V gene sequence: CDR1 SGHRS, CDR2 YFSETQ. The CDR3 is made up of 13 amino acids. For the CDR3, the DNA is TGCGCCACCGCCCCCGGGGGATCGGATGGCTACACCTTC. This sequence encodes CATAPGGSDGYTF.

This CDR3 is CASGLGSTAYTF. DNA of the CDR3: TGTGCCAGTGGACTAGGTTCCACGGCCTACACCTTC. This rearrangement joins TRBV7-9 to TRBJ1-2, with D hard to call. CDR3 length equals 12 residues. Between the trimmed V and J ends, which lost 9 bases and 10 bases, there was a span of 18 bases. CDR1 and CDR2 from the germline V gene are SEHNR and FQNEAQ (reference sequence).

This clonotype came up a few times. The CDR3 DNA sequence: TGTGCCAGCAGTTACCCGGGACTAGCGGGGGGCGAGCAGTTCTTC. Protein: CASSYPGLAGGEQFF. This sequence joins TRBV6-2 or TRBV6-3 and TRBJ2-1; 15 bases fit TRBD2. Germline assignment: CDR1 MNHEY and CDR2 SVGEGT. The CDR3 contains 15 residues. Unmatched junction bases numbered 3, after V lost 2 bases and J lost 10 bases.

V and J are TRBV4-1 and TRBJ2-1; possible D gene TRBD1, 5 bases. Trimming pared 0 bases from V and 1 base from J, leaving 10 bases between. Germline values: CDR1 MGHRA, CDR2 YSYEKL. This CDR3 comprises 16 residues. The DNA for the CDR3 is TGCGCCAGCAGCCAAGAGGGGCCCGGATCCTACAATGAGCAGTTCTTC. Translating gives CASSQEGPGSYNEQFF.

This clonotype was observed a handful of times. The chain joins TRBV2 to TRBJ2-7, with D uncertain. Germline CDR1 and CDR2: SNHLY and FYNNEI. Between the trimmed V and J ends, which lost 3 bases and 2 bases, there was a span of 5 bases. This CDR3 spans 12 amino acids. In DNA form, the CDR3 reads TGTGCCAGCAGTGAGTTCCCCTACGAGCAGTACTTC. Amino acid sequence: CASSEFPYEQYF.

The chain is built from TRBV7-2 and TRBJ2-7, with 16 positions matching TRBD2. Trimming removed 2 bases from V and 5 bases from J; junction bases left unmatched: 6. This CDR3 is built from 17 residues. Germline V gene lookup returns CDR1 SGHTA and CDR2 FQGNSA. As DNA, the CDR3 is TGTGCCAGCAGCTTAACCGGGACTAGCGGGGGGGACCACGAGCAGTACGTC. As protein: CASSLTGTSGGDHEQYV.

This clonotype was seen a few times. A much more abundant neighbour one base away suggests this may be a read error. The rearrangement uses TRBV28 and TRBJ1-1; D unresolved. The CDR3 length is 11 residues. V lost 6 bases, J lost 1 base, and 3 bases lay in between. Germline values: CDR1 MDHEN, CDR2 SYDVKM. The CDR3: CASSTNTEAFF. DNA of the CDR3: TGTGCCAGCAGCACGAACACTGAAGCTTTCTTT.

The V and J genes are TRBV9 and TRBJ2-2, with D maybe TRBD2 (5 bases). This CDR3 has 19 amino acids. Per the germline V gene, CDR1 is SGDLS and CDR2 is YYNGEE. Between the trimmed V and J ends, which lost 3 bases and 0 bases, there was a span of 21 bases. The DNA for the CDR3 is TGTGCCAGCAGCGCAGTAGGAGCCGCTGCGGGTGCGAACACCGGGGAGCTGTTTTTT. Residues: CASSAVGAAAGANTGELFF.

The chain has TRBV7-2 and TRBJ1-5, with D hard to call. The length of the CDR3 is 12 residues. Trimming removed 3 bases from V and 5 bases from J, with 5 bases in between. Germline V gene lookup returns CDR1 SGHTA and CDR2 FQGNSA. For the CDR3, the DNA is TGTGCCAGCAGCTTCCAATATCAGCCCCAGCATTTT. It encodes CASSFQYQPQHF.

This sequence joins TRBV4-3 and TRBJ1-2; the match to TRBD1 covers 7 bases. The V gene's germline CDR1 is LGHNA and CDR2 YSLEER. The ends lost 2 bases at V and 6 bases at J; junction bases unmatched: 6. The CDR3 consists of 14 residues. Here the CDR3 DNA reads TGCGCCAGCAGCCAAACACAGGGGAGAAATGGCTACACCTTC. Amino acids: CASSQTQGRNGYTF.

There are many counts of this clonotype. J is TRBJ2-2 and V is TRBV9; 12 bases match TRBD2. The ends lost 4 bases at V and 7 bases at J; junction bases unmatched: 5. CDR1 and CDR2 from the germline V gene are SGDLS and YYNGEE. This CDR3 has 15 residues. The DNA for the CDR3 is TGTGCCAGCAGCCCTAGCGGGGGGGCTATCGGGGAGCTGTTTTTT. Protein sequence: CASSPSGGAIGELFF.

This clonotype appeared many times. The chain carries TRBV2 and TRBJ2-4; either TRBD1 or TRBD2 may fit D (5 bases each). There are 13 residues in the CDR3. The germline V gene has CDR1 SNHLY and CDR2 FYNNEI. V lost 4 bases and J 1 base, leaving 5 bases between the germline ends. The CDR3 here is CASSGGAKNIQYF. In DNA, the CDR3 is TGTGCCAGCAGTGGGGGGGCCAAAAACATTCAGTACTTC.

This rearrangement joins TRBV5-1 to TRBJ2-1; 12 bases map to TRBD2. The CDR3 consists of 13 residues. The J segment lost 10 bases and the V segment lost 5 bases, leaving 4 bases of the junction unmatched. Germline CDR1 reads SGHRS; CDR2 reads YFSETQ. This chain's CDR3 is CASRLAGGNEQFF. In nucleotides, the CDR3 is TGCGCCAGCAGACTAGCGGGGGGAAACGAGCAGTTCTTC.

This clonotype was counted between two and nine times. The V gene is TRBV18, the J gene TRBJ2-1, with D maybe TRBD1 (5 bases). CDR1 is KGHSH and CDR2 is LQKENI in the germline V gene. The CDR3 runs 13 residues. The V and J ends lost 2 bases and 10 bases respectively, with 12 bases between them. The CDR3 spells CASSPGQGLEQFF. The CDR3 nucleotides are TGTGCCAGCTCACCAGGCCAGGGCTTGGAGCAGTTCTTC.

The chain has TRBV6-1 and TRBJ1-1; 7 bases fit TRBD1. Trimming removed 7 bases from V and 6 bases from J; junction bases left unmatched: 8. Germline assignment: CDR1 MNHNS and CDR2 SASEGT. CDR3 size: 13 residues. This CDR3 is CASKRDSSAEAFF. The CDR3 bases are TGTGCCAGCAAGCGGGACAGTTCAGCTGAAGCTTTCTTT.

This clonotype was observed at least ten times. The genes are TRBV2 and TRBJ1-2; maybe TRBD1 (5 bases). Germline CDR1 is SNHLY and CDR2 is FYNNEI. CDR3 length: 14 residues. Deletions cut 2 bases from V and 4 bases from J, with 11 bases between. The CDR3 DNA follows: TGTGCCAGCAGTGAACAGGGAGGAGCCTATGGCTACACCTTC. It yields the protein CASSEQGGAYGYTF.

This clonotype was counted only a few times. J is TRBJ2-1 and V is TRBV6-1, with a possible D match to TRBD2 (7 bases). V dropped 6 bases and J dropped 7 bases, with 16 bases sitting between them. CDR1 MNHNS and CDR2 SASEGT come from the germline V gene. The CDR3 contains 14 residues. CDR3 protein: CASRWGGVGNEQFF. The CDR3 DNA is TGTGCCAGCAGGTGGGGGGGCGTTGGGAATGAGCAGTTCTTC.

The rearrangement links TRBV27 to TRBJ1-1; the D is unclear. The CDR3 consists of 14 residues. Looked up from germline, CDR1 is MNHEY and CDR2 is SMNVEV (reference sequence). The V end lost 3 bases, the J end lost 1 base, and 9 bases lay between the germline ends. The CDR3 protein is CASSLVPQNTEAFF. CDR3 sequence (DNA): TGTGCCAGCAGTTTGGTCCCACAGAACACTGAAGCTTTCTTT.

The rearrangement uses TRBV7-8 and TRBJ1-1; 8 bases fit TRBD1. The germline V gene has CDR1 SGHVS and CDR2 FQNEAQ. CDR3 length: 16 residues. The V segment lost 6 bases and the J segment 0 bases; nucleotides outside the gene matches: 9. The CDR3 nucleotides read TGTGCCAGCAGGTCCCTGGACAGGGCAATGAACACTGAAGCTTTCTTT. This codes for CASRSLDRAMNTEAFF.

This clonotype was seen at least ten times. This rearrangement joins TRBV12-3 or TRBV12-4 to TRBJ2-7; D gene unclear. This CDR3 has 12 amino acids. Trimming left V 8 bases short and J 0 bases short, with 8 bases between. The CDR3 nucleotides read TGTGCCAGCCGACCCGGCTCCTACGAGCAGTACTTC. It specifies CASRPGSYEQYF.

The sample holds many counts of this clonotype. V and J are TRBV6-2 or TRBV6-3 and TRBJ2-3; no clear D. V was pared by 2 bases and J by 8 bases, with 8 bases between. Germline-derived CDR1 and CDR2 are MNHEY and SVGEGT. The CDR3 is 12 residues long. This CDR3 is CASSYGVSTQYF. As DNA, the CDR3 is TGTGCCAGCAGTTACGGCGTTTCTACGCAGTATTTT.

The chain couples TRBV7-8 to TRBJ1-4; D not certain. The length of the CDR3 is 14 residues. Deletions cut 2 bases from V and 8 bases from J, with 12 bases between. From germline, CDR1 is SGHVS and CDR2 FQNEAQ. CDR3 bases: TGTGCCAGCAGCTTATCAAGCCTCGGGGAAAAACTGTTTTTT. Protein product: CASSLSSLGEKLFF.

This clonotype has just a few counts. The genes are TRBV11-2 and TRBJ1-2; tentatively, D is TRBD1 (5 bases). This CDR3 has 17 residues. Trimming pared 7 bases from V and 1 base from J, leaving 22 bases between. Germline assignment: CDR1 SGHAT and CDR2 FQNNGV. CDR3 loop: CASTPGTGRTYNYGYTF. The CDR3 DNA reads TGTGCCAGCACCCCGGGAACAGGCCGGACTTATAACTATGGCTACACCTTC.

The table lists this clonotype with a few counts. The chain combines TRBV29-1 with TRBJ1-5, with D possibly matching TRBD1 (5 bases). Germline V gives CDR1 SQVTM, CDR2 ANQGSEA. The CDR3 totals 14 residues. Trimming took 4 bases from V and 5 from J, leaving 15 bases between them. The CDR3 sequence: CSVAGVAGDQPQHF. CDR3 in DNA: TGCAGCGTTGCTGGGGTGGCGGGGGATCAGCCCCAGCATTTT.

In this sample, this clonotype turned up many times. CDR3 nucleotides: TGCGCCAGCAGCTTGGCGGCTAGCGGGGGGGCCACCTACGAGCAGTACTTC. Residues: CASSLAASGGATYEQYF. This sequence joins TRBV5-1 and TRBJ2-7, with 12 positions matching TRBD2. The V gene's germline CDR1 is SGHRS and CDR2 YFSETQ. The ends lost 0 bases at V and 2 bases at J; junction bases unmatched: 6. There are 17 residues in the CDR3.